This note documents a single TCR beta chain sequence. Authors' data handling: Using reference gene primer amplification, nucleated cell counts were estimated. Produced via immunoSEQ multiplex PCR; TCRdb's table is partial and in-frame only. That table supplies the V and J calls and clone size; D and trimming were determined from the DNA. The sample records about 160,000 clones, 70% to 85% being singletons. This entry comes from a study of blood T cell repertoires in COVID-19. Study context: The analysed material was cDNA or gDNA that came from T cells, B-cell-depleted T cells, or PBMCs.

The V gene end was trimmed by 0 bases and the J gene end by 2 bases; junction bases not matched to a gene: 2. The CDR3 totals 16 residues. Germline-derived CDR1 and CDR2 are SGHRS and YFSETQ. The TCR was taken from a woman over 75 with acute or convalescent COVID-19. Sequenced sample: peripheral blood. The rearrangement uses TRBV5-1 and TRBJ2-1, with 10 bases identical to TRBD2. The CDR3 DNA follows: TGCGCCAGCAGCTTGGCCGGGACTAGCGCCTACAATGAGCAGTTCTTC. It specifies CASSLAGTSAYNEQFF. The entire variable domain, with the rest obtained from reference TRBV5-1 and TRBJ2-1, is as follows: KAGVTQTPRYLIKTRGQQVTLSCSPISGHRSVSWYQQTPGQGLQFLFEYFSETQRNKGNFPGRFSGRQFSNSRSEMNVSTLELGDSALYLCASSLAGTSAYNEQFFGPGTRLTVL.